What follows describes a single TCR beta chain. This entry comes from a study of blood T cell repertoires in COVID-19. Study as a whole: From T cells, B-cell-depleted T cells, or PBMCs came the material, which was cDNA or gDNA.

The CDR3 extends over 12 amino acids. Looked up from germline, CDR1 is LNHDA and CDR2 is SQIVND (reference sequence). V lost 10 bases, J lost 8 bases, and 12 bases lay in between. Produced via immunoSEQ multiplex PCR; TCRdb's table is partial and in-frame only. The sample has 95,000 to 150,000 clones, over 75% seen once. V gene TRBV19 combines with J gene TRBJ1-6; D may be TRBD1 (6 bases). What was sequenced was peripheral blood. The receptor was derived from a man in his fifties or sixties with active or convalescent COVID-19. CDR3 loop: CATSNRDSPLHF. The CDR3 DNA sequence: TGTGCCACCTCTAACAGGGATTCACCCCTCCACTTT.